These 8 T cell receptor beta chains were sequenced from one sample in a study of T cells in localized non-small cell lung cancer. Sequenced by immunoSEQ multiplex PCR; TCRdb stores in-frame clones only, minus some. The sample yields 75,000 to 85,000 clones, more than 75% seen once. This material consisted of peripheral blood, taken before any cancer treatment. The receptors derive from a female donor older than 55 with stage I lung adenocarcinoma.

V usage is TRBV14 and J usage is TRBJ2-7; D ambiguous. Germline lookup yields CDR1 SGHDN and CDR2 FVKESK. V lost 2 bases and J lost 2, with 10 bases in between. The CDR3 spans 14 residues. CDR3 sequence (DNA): TGTGCCAGCAGCCAAAATACGGGTCCCTACGAGCAGTACTTC. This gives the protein CASSQNTGPYEQYF.

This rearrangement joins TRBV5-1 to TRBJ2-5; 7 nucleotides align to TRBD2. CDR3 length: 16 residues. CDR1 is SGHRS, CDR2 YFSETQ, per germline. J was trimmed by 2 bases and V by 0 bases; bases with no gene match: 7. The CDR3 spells CASSLGSAGLQETQYF. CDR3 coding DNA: TGCGCCAGCAGCTTGGGCTCGGCGGGACTACAAGAGACCCAGTACTTC.

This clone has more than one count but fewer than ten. CDR3 protein: CASSIGGNTEAFF. The CDR3 region has the DNA TGTGCCAGTAGTATCGGAGGGAACACTGAAGCTTTCTTT. This chain connects TRBV19 to TRBJ1-1; no firm D call. The CDR3 is 13 residues long. V lost 3 bases, J lost 1 base, and 6 bases lay in between. Per germline, CDR1 LNHDA and CDR2 SQIVND (reference sequence).

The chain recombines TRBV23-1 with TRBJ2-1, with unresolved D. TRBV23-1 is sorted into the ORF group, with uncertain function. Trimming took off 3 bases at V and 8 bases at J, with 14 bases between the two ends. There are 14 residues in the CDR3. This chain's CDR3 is CASSHRCGPHEQFF. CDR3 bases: TGCGCCAGCAGTCACCGGTGTGGGCCCCATGAGCAGTTCTTC.

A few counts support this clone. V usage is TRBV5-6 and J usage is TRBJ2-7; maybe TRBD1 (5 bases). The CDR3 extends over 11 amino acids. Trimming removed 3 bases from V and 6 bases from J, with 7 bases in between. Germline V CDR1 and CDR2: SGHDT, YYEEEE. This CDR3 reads CASSYDSEQYF. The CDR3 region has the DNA TGTGCCAGCAGCTATGACAGCGAGCAGTACTTC.

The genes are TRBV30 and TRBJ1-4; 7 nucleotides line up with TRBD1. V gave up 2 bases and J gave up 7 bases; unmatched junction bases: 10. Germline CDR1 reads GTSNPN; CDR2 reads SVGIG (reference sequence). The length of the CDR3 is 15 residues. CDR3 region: CAWSKRRGLGEKLFF. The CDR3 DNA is TGTGCCTGGAGTAAAAGGAGGGGGCTTGGTGAAAAACTGTTTTTT.

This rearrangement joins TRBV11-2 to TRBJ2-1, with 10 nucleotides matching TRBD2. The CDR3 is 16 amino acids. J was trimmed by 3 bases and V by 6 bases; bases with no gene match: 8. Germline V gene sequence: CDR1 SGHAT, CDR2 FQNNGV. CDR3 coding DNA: TGTGCCAGCAGACCTACCGGGACTAGCGTCTACAATGAGCAGTTCTTC. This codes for CASRPTGTSVYNEQFF.

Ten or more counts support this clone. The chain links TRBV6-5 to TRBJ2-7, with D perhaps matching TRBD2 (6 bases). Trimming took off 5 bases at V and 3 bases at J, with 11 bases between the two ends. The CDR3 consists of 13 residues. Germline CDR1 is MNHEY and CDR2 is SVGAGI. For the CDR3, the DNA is TGTGCCAGCAGTCCGGGGGTCCGCTACGAGCAGTACTTC. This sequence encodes CASSPGVRYEQYF.